This TCR beta chain was obtained from a study of memory CD4+ T cells and cytomegalovirus serostatus (dated by TCRdb to between 2018 and 2020). Regarding the study in general: A total of about 35 healthy Belgian adults, of whom 9 were CMV seropositive and approximately 24 were CMV seronegative, were included in the cohort. To replicate a published TCR-based CMV serostatus classifier, the study sequenced CD4+ memory TCRbeta repertoires from a Belgian cohort whose cytomegalovirus serostatus was known. What the authors observed across the whole study: Results were interpreted as suggesting that the CMV-associated TCR signature is largely present in the CD4+ memory repertoire. A median bootstrapped AUC of roughly 0.95 with a 95% CI of 0.76-1.00 was achieved on the Belgian cohort by the original-framework classifier. Only CD4+CD45RO+ memory cells were sequenced, unlike the original study, which covered naive and memory CD4+ and CD8+ populations. For predicting CMV serostatus, the median bootstrapped AUC was about 0.94 using the original framework and about 0.89 using a US-trained random forest. Of around 160 previously reported CMV-associated TCRbeta sequences, some 73 appeared in the CD4+ memory repertoires, each in one to five individuals.

There are a few counts of this clone. Which antigen it targets is not known. Base qualities are not provided; no much larger clone lies one nucleotide away. Single viable CD3+CD4+CD8-CD45RO+ cells were sorted as memory CD4+ T cells on a FACSAria II. CMV serostatus was determined with a Roche Elecsys assay detecting serum IgG against CMV pp150, pp28, p38 and p52. After thawing, total CD4+ T cells were enriched by positive selection with CD4 magnetic microbeads. Samples originated from another study that specifically interrogated the CD4+ T cell memory repertoire. Following standard operating procedures, peripheral blood mononuclear cells were isolated and cryopreserved, while serum was kept at -80 degrees C. CD3-PerCP (BW264/56), CD4-APC (RPA-T4), CD45RO-PE (UCHT1) and CD8-Pacific Orange (3B5) antibodies were used for staining, and non-viable cells were excluded with Sytox blue. The CDR3 contains 20 residues, cysteine and phenylalanine counted. CDR3 DNA only is kept here, 60 bases in frame from base 1. CDR1 LGHNA and CDR2 YNFKEQ are derived from the germline V gene. V was cut back by 0 bases and J by 7 bases, leaving a gap of 29 bases between them.

The Quick-DNA Microprep Kit was used to extract genomic DNA from the sorted cells. TCRbeta DNA was amplified with the immunoSEQ hsTCRbeta kit following the manufacturer's protocol. TCRbeta libraries were sequenced on an Illumina MiSeq instrument. As for the authors' bioinformatics: Following removal of out-of-frame sequences, approximately 2.1 million distinct TCRbeta sequences were retained, with an average of approximately 64,000 per individual. Each individual was scored according to the count of 164 previously reported CMV-associated TCRbeta sequences and the total productive distinct TCRbeta count. A beta-binomial model was reimplemented in Python, and scikit-learn random forests with default parameters were trained on US cohort data. On the Belgian cohort, classifier performance was reported as the median AUC, along with percentile confidence intervals, across 10,000 bootstrap iterations. Here the immuneACCESS table is served through TCRdb, limited to in-frame sequences with V and J called. Missing clones are a known gap in these copies; in checked studies unresolved V genes cover under half, and the rest lacks a known reason. The D gene and trimming were derived from the DNA, and the V and J assignments and clone size from that table. The sample yields 45,000 to 60,000 clones; around 82% were counted once. The ten most abundant clones make up more than 0.65% of the sample.

Rearrangement joined TRBV4-2 to TRBJ2-3; the D gene is possibly TRBD1 or TRBD2, each agreeing over 8 bases. What was sequenced was memory CD4+ T cells from blood. This TCR was recovered from an adult in good health and CMV-seronegative. DNA sequence: TGTGCCAGCAGCCAAGATCGTCGGGCAGGGGGCGCGGGAGGAGGCTATACGCAGTATTTT. This encodes CASSQDRRAGGAGGGYTQYF.